The T cell receptor (beta chain) described here comes from a study of Graves' ophthalmopathy and Graves' hyperthyroidism. Study background: The authors collected peripheral blood at initial diagnosis, before any treatment.

Scientists amplified the TCR beta CDR3 regions from RNA transcripts. The library came from an HTBI-primed first-round RT-PCR and a second-round multiplex PCR. TCRdb processed the multiplex PCR reads anew with MiXCR; each CDR3 protein has one entry. The repertoire holds 200,000 to 250,000 distinct CDR3 sequences, with 20% to 25% as singletons. Germline V gives CDR1 SGHAT, CDR2 FQDESV (reference sequence). This CDR3 has 13 amino acids. Trimming removed 5 bases at V and 1 base at J, with 6 bases between. Study-level results: Distinction of ophthalmopathy from stable hyperthyroidism by a 13-signature model reached 85% to 90% sensitivity and roughly 78% specificity. In blood, most expanded thyroid clonotypes above 0.001 frequency were also detected.

This clonotype was seen many times. Its antigen remains unknown. This sequence originates from a woman aged 45-65 years with Graves' ophthalmopathy. J is TRBJ2-4 and V is TRBV11-1; no firm D call. Sequencing was done on a sample of peripheral blood. Here the CDR3 reads CASSKEAKNIQYF. The CDR3 DNA reads as TGTGCCAGCAGCAAAGAGGCCAAAAACATTCAGTACTTC. Filled out from reference TRBV11-1 and TRBJ2-4, the complete variable domain reads EAEVAQSPRYKITEKSQAVAFWCDPISGHATLYWYRQILGQGPELLVQFQDESVVDDSQLPKDRFSAERLKGVDSTLKIQPAELGDSAMYLCASSKEAKNIQYFGAGTRLSVL.